A single sample is the source of the 25 T cell receptor beta chains below, sequenced in a study of T-cell memory formation after mild COVID-19. MiXCR, run by TCRdb on the 5' RACE reads, gives a single entry per CDR3 protein. The sample contains around 190,000 distinct CDR3 sequences, approximately 17% of which appear only once. Sequencing was performed on PBMCs or a T cell subset sorted from them (not recorded which). These receptors were taken from a man aged 18 to 29 who had mild COVID-19 (a few samples of this study predate the infection). Cell type and time point are not known.

V gene TRBV30 combines with J gene TRBJ1-5, with D possibly being TRBD1 (6 bases). Trimming pared 0 bases from V and 7 bases from J, leaving 13 bases between. The CDR3 extends over 14 amino acids. Germline assignment: CDR1 GTSNPN and CDR2 SVGIG (reference sequence). In DNA form, the CDR3 reads TGTGCCTGGAGTGTTACAGGGCGGGGGCAGCCCCAGCATTTT. Its translation is CAWSVTGRGQPQHF. Supplemented by reference TRBV30 and TRBJ1-5, the full variable domain reads SQTIHQWPATLVQPVGSPLSLECTVEGTSNPNLYWYRQAAGRGLQLLFYSVGIGQISSEVPQNLSASRPQDRQFILSSKKLLLSDSGFYLCAWSVTGRGQPQHFGDGTRLSIL.

This clonotype was counted ten times or more. V usage is TRBV20-1 and J usage is TRBJ1-1; D is undetermined. The CDR3 is 11 residues long. V was trimmed by 3 bases and J by 2 bases, leaving 4 bases between them. Germline V gene sequence: CDR1 DFQATT, CDR2 SNEGSKA (reference sequence). The CDR3: CSARSNTEAFF. The CDR3 region has the DNA TGCAGTGCTAGGTCTAACACTGAAGCTTTCTTT.

V and J are TRBV6-5 and TRBJ1-2, with D tentatively TRBD1 (5 bases). Looked up from germline, CDR1 is MNHEY and CDR2 is SVGAGI. This CDR3 has 13 amino acids. Trimming cost V 3 bases and J 6 bases, with 11 bases left between them. The CDR3 DNA is TGTGCCAGCAGTTATCCAGGGTCTCATGGCTACACCTTC. Its translation is CASSYPGSHGYTF.

The chain joins TRBV10-2 to TRBJ2-5; the match to TRBD2 covers 8 bases. Germline V lookup: CDR1 WSHSY, CDR2 SAAADI. The CDR3 totals 13 residues. The trim removed 7 bases at V and 4 bases at J, leaving 5 bases unmatched. This CDR3 is CASNLAGSETQYF. For the CDR3, the DNA is TGCGCCAGCAACCTAGCGGGTTCAGAGACCCAGTACTTC.

This clonotype showed up just a few times. V is TRBV6-2 or TRBV6-3 and J is TRBJ1-5; weak D call: TRBD1 (5 bases). V was trimmed by 6 bases and J by 7 bases, leaving 16 bases between them. Per germline, CDR1 MNHEY and CDR2 SVGEGT. This CDR3 has 14 amino acids. The CDR3 is CASSRPPRVQPQHF. The DNA of the CDR3 is TGTGCCAGCAGCCGTCCCCCCAGGGTACAGCCCCAGCATTTT.

The CDR3 sequence is CASSRDGTYGYTF. CDR3 DNA: TGTGCCAGCAGCCGCGACGGGACCTATGGCTACACCTTC. This chain connects TRBV6-6 to TRBJ1-2; D possibly corresponds to TRBD1 (5 bases). The CDR3 is 13 amino acids. Trimming cost V 6 bases and J 4 bases, with 12 bases left between them. The V gene's germline CDR1 is MNHNY and CDR2 SVGAGI (reference sequence).

This chain uses TRBV7-9 with TRBJ1-2; tentatively, D is TRBD1 (5 bases). Germline V CDR1 and CDR2: SEHNR, FQNEAQ (reference sequence). CDR3 length: 14 residues. V was cut by 5 bases and J by 8 bases, with 18 bases left in between. The CDR3 protein is CASSEGRRIYGYTF. The CDR3 nucleotides are TGTGCCAGCAGCGAGGGGCGGCGGATCTACGGCTACACCTTC. The variable domain in full, with the rest retrieved from reference TRBV7-9 and TRBJ1-2, is DTGVSQNPRHKITKRGQNVTFRCDPISEHNRLYWYRQTLGQGPEFLTYFQNEAQLEKSRLLSDRFSAERPKGSFSTLEIQRTEQGDSAMYLCASSEGRRIYGYTFGSGTRLTVV.

This clonotype was observed a handful of times. The chain joins TRBV12-3 or TRBV12-4 to TRBJ2-1; TRBD1 aligns across 10 bases. The CDR3 contains 15 residues. After removal of 5 bases from V and 6 bases from J, the junction contained 7 bases not matched to a gene. CDR3 amino acids: CASSQTGTGANEQFF. CDR3 nucleotide sequence: TGTGCCAGCAGTCAAACCGGGACAGGGGCCAATGAGCAGTTCTTC.

This clonotype was detected ten times or more. The chain is built from TRBV7-8 and TRBJ2-5; unclear D gene. The germline V gene encodes CDR1 SGHVS and CDR2 FQNEAQ. CDR3 length equals 13 residues. V lost 0 bases and J lost 9, with 11 bases in between. CDR3 loop: CASSLASPGSQYF. Here the CDR3 DNA reads TGTGCCAGCAGCTTAGCCTCTCCGGGCTCCCAGTACTTC.

This clonotype was picked up a small number of times. The V gene is TRBV5-1, the J gene TRBJ2-7; maybe TRBD1 (6 bases). The CDR3 sequence is 14 residues long. Germline V CDR1 and CDR2: SGHRS, YFSETQ. Trimming pared 5 bases from V and 4 bases from J, leaving 16 bases between. The CDR3 bases are TGCGCCAGCAGGTGGGGCGCAGGGGAGTACGAGCAGTACTTC. Translated, it gives CASRWGAGEYEQYF.

The V and J genes are TRBV20-1 and TRBJ2-3; 10 nucleotides line up with TRBD2. V trimming: 8 bases; J trimming: 1 base; junction bases outside the gene matches: 3. Germline V lookup: CDR1 DFQATT, CDR2 SNEGSKA (reference sequence). This CDR3 is built from 13 residues. This CDR3 is CSPTSGGTDTQYF. CDR3 in DNA: TGCAGTCCTACTAGCGGGGGCACAGATACGCAGTATTTT.

This clonotype came up many times. V is TRBV5-6 and J is TRBJ2-7; 8 positions agree with TRBD1. This CDR3 is built from 14 residues. V was pared by 3 bases and J by 1 base, with 3 bases of the junction left unmatched. CDR1 is SGHDT and CDR2 is YYEEEE in the germline V gene. This CDR3 reads CASSSRDRSYEQYV. CDR3 DNA: TGTGCCAGCAGCTCCCGGGACAGGTCCTACGAGCAGTACGTC.

The genes are TRBV2 and TRBJ2-2; 9 bases line up with TRBD1. Germline V CDR1 and CDR2: SNHLY, FYNNEI. CDR3 length equals 15 residues. The V gene end was trimmed by 5 bases and the J gene end by 4 bases; junction bases not matched to a gene: 5. The CDR3 sequence is CASSNRGRLTGELFF. The CDR3 DNA reads as TGTGCCAGCAGTAACAGGGGGCGCCTCACCGGGGAGCTGTTTTTT.

This clonotype turned up a few times. The genes are TRBV3-1 and TRBJ1-4; D not resolved. The germline CDR1 and CDR2 sequences are LGHDT and YNNKEL (reference sequence). The CDR3 has 14 residues. The germline V and J ends were trimmed by 2 bases and 5 bases, with 9 bases remaining between them. CDR3 nucleotide sequence: TGTGCCAGCAGCCAACGGGATCGGAATGAAAAACTGTTTTTT. Encoded protein: CASSQRDRNEKLFF.

The genes are TRBV10-3 and TRBJ1-1; perhaps TRBD1 as D (6 bases). The CDR3 is 13 residues long. V was clipped by 10 bases and J by 1 base, with 13 bases between them. Germline CDR1 and CDR2: ENHRY and SYGVKD. CDR3 in DNA: TGTGCCACCGATCCGGGACAGAACACTGAAGCTTTCTTT. Translating it yields CATDPGQNTEAFF.

The V and J genes are TRBV7-3 and TRBJ1-5; TRBD1 might be the D (6 bases). V shed 5 bases and J shed 5 bases, with 10 bases lying between them. This CDR3 has 13 amino acids. CDR1 and CDR2 from the germline V gene are SGHTA and FQGTGA. Here the CDR3 reads CASSANRDQPQHF. The CDR3 nucleotides read TGTGCCAGCAGCGCAAACAGGGATCAGCCCCAGCATTTT.

This clonotype was recorded a few times. This rearrangement joins TRBV20-1 to TRBJ1-6; possibly TRBD1 for D (5 bases). The CDR3 is 15 amino acids. V dropped 6 bases and J dropped 7 bases, with 19 bases sitting between them. Germline lookup yields CDR1 DFQATT and CDR2 SNEGSKA (reference sequence). The CDR3 spells CSARPLQEPNSPLHF. The CDR3 DNA reads TGCAGTGCAAGACCCCTACAGGAACCAAATTCACCCCTCCACTTT.

This chain connects TRBV6-2 or TRBV6-3 to TRBJ1-2; D ambiguous. The V gene lost 5 bases and the J gene lost 4 bases, with 8 bases spanning the gap. The germline V gene has CDR1 MNHEY and CDR2 SVGEGT. The CDR3 contains 12 residues. The CDR3 loop reads CASSALAYGYTF. The DNA of the CDR3 is TGTGCCAGCAGTGCTCTTGCCTATGGCTACACCTTC.

The chain couples TRBV6-5 to TRBJ1-1, with a tentative D call TRBD1 (6 bases). Germline V gives CDR1 MNHEY, CDR2 SVGAGI. V was pared by 6 bases and J by 2 bases, with 16 bases between. The CDR3 runs to 15 residues. CDR3 amino acids: CASRPAVDRNTEAFF. DNA of the CDR3: TGTGCCAGCAGACCTGCGGTGGACAGAAACACTGAAGCTTTCTTT.

The chain is built from TRBV24-1 and TRBJ2-1; possible D gene TRBD1, 6 bases. The CDR3 runs 11 residues. The V end was cut by 9 bases, the J end by 7 bases, with 9 bases between. Looked up from germline, CDR1 is KGHDR and CDR2 is SFDVKD. The CDR3 protein is CATGDKNEQFF. The CDR3 DNA reads as TGTGCCACCGGGGACAAGAATGAGCAGTTCTTC.

This clonotype was seen more than once but under ten times. The V gene is TRBV4-3, the J gene TRBJ2-3, with D perhaps TRBD2 (6 bases). V was shortened by 1 base and J by 4 bases, with 12 bases between the two germline ends. CDR1 and CDR2 (germline): LGHNA, YSLEER. This CDR3 has 15 residues. The CDR3 DNA reads TGCGCCAGCAGCCAAGGGTGGAGGGGCCCAGATACGCAGTATTTT. It yields the protein CASSQGWRGPDTQYF.

This clonotype was recorded once. The V and J genes are TRBV30 and TRBJ2-5, with 7 bases fitting TRBD2. The ends lost 6 bases at V and 3 bases at J; junction bases unmatched: 10. The CDR3 has 14 amino acids. Germline CDR1 GTSNPN, CDR2 SVGIG (reference sequence). The CDR3 is CACDTGTTKETQYF. The CDR3 DNA sequence: TGTGCCTGTGACACCGGGACTACCAAAGAGACCCAGTACTTC.

V gene TRBV5-1 combines with J gene TRBJ2-1; D unresolved. With 4 bases removed from V and 0 bases from J, the gap between germline ends came to 5 bases. The CDR3 runs 13 residues. Looked up from germline, CDR1 is SGHRS and CDR2 is YFSETQ. CDR3 sequence: CASSNLSYNEQFF. Written as DNA, the CDR3 is TGCGCCAGCAGCAACCTCTCCTACAATGAGCAGTTCTTC.

This chain uses TRBV7-6 with TRBJ2-1; D is perhaps TRBD1 (6 bases). Germline loops: CDR1 SGHVS, CDR2 FNYEAQ. Between the trimmed V and J ends, which lost 4 bases and 4 bases, there was a span of 14 bases. The length of the CDR3 is 15 residues. The CDR3 protein is CASSSQLGQYNEQFF. The DNA of the CDR3 is TGTGCCAGCAGCTCGCAACTTGGACAGTACAATGAGCAGTTCTTC.

This clonotype was detected ten times or more. The chain carries TRBV15 and TRBJ1-4; 8 nucleotides match TRBD1. The germline V gene encodes CDR1 LNHNV and CDR2 YYDKDF (reference sequence). This CDR3 is 13 amino acids long. V trimming: 5 bases; J trimming: 8 bases; junction bases outside the gene matches: 4. CDR3: CATSGQGWEKLFF. CDR3 sequence (DNA): TGTGCCACCAGCGGACAGGGTTGGGAAAAACTGTTTTTT. The full variable domain, rest sourced from reference TRBV15 and TRBJ1-4, is DAMVIQNPRYQVTQFGKPVTLSCSQTLNHNVMYWYQQKSSQAPKLLFHYYDKDFNNEADTPDNFQSRRPNTSFCFLDIRSPGLGDTAMYLCATSGQGWEKLFFGSGTQLSVL.